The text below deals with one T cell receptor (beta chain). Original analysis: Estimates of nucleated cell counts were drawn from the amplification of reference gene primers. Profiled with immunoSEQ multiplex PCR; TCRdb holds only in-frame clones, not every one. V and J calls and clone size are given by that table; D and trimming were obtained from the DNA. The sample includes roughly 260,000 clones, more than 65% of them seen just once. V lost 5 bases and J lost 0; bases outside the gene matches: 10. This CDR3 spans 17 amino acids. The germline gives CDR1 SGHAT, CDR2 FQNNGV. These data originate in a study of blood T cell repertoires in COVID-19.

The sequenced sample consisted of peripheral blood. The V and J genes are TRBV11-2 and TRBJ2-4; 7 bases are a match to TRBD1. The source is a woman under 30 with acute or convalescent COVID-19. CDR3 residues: CASSIATGNLAKNIQYF. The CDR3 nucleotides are TGTGCCAGCAGCATAGCGACAGGGAACCTAGCCAAAAACATTCAGTACTTC.